These T cell receptor beta chains were read from a single sample in a study of CD8 T cells in Susac syndrome. From the immunoSEQ multiplex PCR reads, TCRdb called clonotypes with MiXCR, one entry per CDR3 protein. The sample holds about 280,000 distinct CDR3 sequences; 80% to 90% are singletons and the top ten take around 0.12%. Sequencing was performed on CD8+ T cells from PBMCs. The receptors derive from a human donor with multiple sclerosis. Both conserved end residues are part of each CDR3. Each record gives: CDR3 protein, CDR3 DNA, clone size, J gene, D gene, V gene. D genes are given only for firm matches. Part of the rows lack a size; the others show once, few, many or a class for expanded clones.

CASSWRGDNEAFF,TGCGCCAGCAGCTGGAGGGGGGACAATGAAGCTTTCTTT,.,TRBJ1-1,.,TRBV5-1
CASSIPGLAVYNEQFF,TGTGCCAGTAGTATCCCGGGACTAGCGGTCTACAATGAGCAGTTCTTC,.,TRBJ2-1,TRBD2,TRBV19
CAWGGDSRGEQYF,TGTGCCTGGGGAGGGGATTCGAGGGGCGAGCAGTACTTC,.,TRBJ2-7,.,TRBV30
CASSFRGQAYNEQFF,TGTGCCAGCAGTTTCCGGGGACAGGCCTACAATGAGCAGTTCTTC,.,TRBJ2-1,TRBD1,TRBV28
CASSSTDSSYEQYF,TGCGCCAGCAGCTCGACGGACAGTTCCTACGAGCAGTACTTC,few,TRBJ2-7,.,TRBV5-1
CASSLGNSYEQYF,TGTGCCAGCAGCTTAGGAAACTCCTACGAGCAGTACTTC,few,TRBJ2-7,.,TRBV13
CASSSQTSGRALDNEQFF,TGTGCCAGCAGTTCCCAGACTAGCGGGAGGGCTTTAGACAATGAGCAGTTCTTC,.,TRBJ2-1,TRBD2,TRBV28
CASSSLKGAGIYEQYF,TGTGCCAGCAGCTCACTAAAGGGGGCCGGGATATACGAGCAGTACTTC,few,TRBJ2-7,TRBD1,TRBV7-9
CASSLGTVGEQYF,TGTGCCAGCAGCCTCGGGACAGTCGGCGAGCAGTACTTC,.,TRBJ2-7,TRBD1,TRBV7-8
CASSYEVWGRLFYQETQYF,TGTGCCAGCAGTTACGAAGTCTGGGGGCGGCTTTTCTATCAAGAGACCCAGTACTTC,.,TRBJ2-5,.,TRBV6-2/TRBV6-3
CASSVGGGEFGELFF,TGTGCCAGCAGCGTAGGAGGCGGGGAGTTCGGGGAGCTGTTTTTT,.,TRBJ2-2,.,TRBV9
CASSRFGQPQHF,TGTGCCAGCAGCCGGTTTGGGCAGCCCCAGCATTTT,.,TRBJ1-5,.,TRBV7-9
CASSPTGTGATAFF,TGTGCCAGCAGCCCGACGGGGACAGGGGCGACGGCTTTCTTT,.,TRBJ1-1,TRBD1,TRBV7-6
CAWSGQGNQPQHF,TGTGCCTGGAGTGGACAGGGAAATCAGCCCCAGCATTTT,.,TRBJ1-5,TRBD1,TRBV30
CASSVGGDTDTQYF,TGTGCCAGCAGCGTTGGGGGAGACACAGATACGCAGTATTTT,.,TRBJ2-3,.,TRBV9
CASIGGDTEAFF,TGTGCCAGCATAGGGGGGGACACTGAAGCTTTCTTT,.,TRBJ1-1,.,TRBV4-2
CSARDLQTDPKWGFNQPQHF,TGCAGTGCTAGAGATCTCCAGACGGACCCAAAGTGGGGATTCAATCAGCCCCAGCATTTT,once,TRBJ1-5,.,TRBV20-1
CASSHPGGKEYHNEQFF,TGTGCCAGTAGCCACCCGGGGGGTAAGGAATATCACAATGAGCAGTTCTTC,.,TRBJ2-1,TRBD2,TRBV19
CASSPSPNQPQHF,TGTGCCAGCAGTCCTAGCCCCAATCAGCCCCAGCATTTT,.,TRBJ1-5,.,TRBV27
CASSYVGETQYF,TGTGCCAGCAGTTACGTGGGTGAGACCCAGTACTTC,.,TRBJ2-5,.,TRBV6-2/TRBV6-3
CASTNYPPGLLNQPQHF,TGTGCCAGCACCAACTACCCCCCGGGACTGTTAAATCAGCCCCAGCATTTT,.,TRBJ1-5,.,TRBV12-3/TRBV12-4
CSARGLYNEQFF,TGCAGTGCTAGAGGTCTATACAATGAGCAGTTCTTC,.,TRBJ2-1,.,TRBV20-1
CASSLEGYEQFF,TGTGCCAGCAGCTTAGAGGGCTATGAGCAGTTCTTC,.,TRBJ2-1,.,TRBV7-9
CASSQGTVTYEQYF,TGCGCCAGCAGCCAGGGGACAGTCACCTACGAGCAGTACTTC,.,TRBJ2-7,TRBD1,TRBV5-1